This paragraph reports one T cell receptor beta chain. The target antigen is unknown. These data come from a study of OX40 agonist ivuxolimab in advanced cancers. At the level of the study: The study gave patients intravenous ivuxolimab at 0.01 to 10 mg/kg every 2 weeks. Of the patients, three showed partial responses, one with hepatocellular carcinoma and two with cutaneous melanoma. Participants could have had prior anti-PD-1, anti-PD-L1 or anti-CTLA-4 therapy, and approximately 40% had some. The study's findings and limits: Normalized T-cell clonal expansion was also low in a subset of nonresponders.

The CDR3 totals 15 residues. This table comes from immunoSEQ multiplex PCR, and its TCRdb copy is limited to in-frame clones, with some not included. This sample has fewer than 25,000 clones; about 88% occur once, and the top ten carry roughly 25%. The receptor's source is an adult with an advanced solid tumor such as melanoma, head and neck, liver or kidney cancer. The sequencing used CD4+ or CD8+ T cells sorted from blood, collected in a trial of the OX40 agonist ivuxolimab. This rearrangement joins TRBV21-1 to TRBJ2-7. TRBV21-1 is recorded as a pseudogene. The DNA of the CDR3 is TGTGCCAGCAGCAAGGGGTATCGAGTCCCCTACGAGCAGTACTTC. This sequence encodes CASSKGYRVPYEQYF.